What follows are 22 T cell receptor beta chains derived from one specimen sequenced in a study of T cells in Graves' hyperthyroidism and ophthalmopathy. Researchers amplified the TCR beta CDR3 regions from RNA transcripts. In the first-round RT-PCR of the TCR CDR3, the HTBI primer set was used. Each CDR3 protein is one row after TCRdb ran MiXCR on the multiplex PCR reads. There are about 590,000 distinct CDR3 sequences in the sample; 15% to 19% occur only once, and around 7.5% lies in the top ten. Sequenced: blood. Receptors were obtained from a woman under 40 with Graves' hyperthyroidism.

There are a few counts of this clonotype. The chain recombines TRBV7-2 with TRBJ1-1, with 8 bases matching TRBD1. In germline, CDR1 is SGHTA, CDR2 FQGNSA. V trimming: 4 bases; J trimming: 7 bases; junction bases outside the gene matches: 5. This CDR3 region has 13 residues. The CDR3 is CASSSSTGVEAFF. The CDR3, as DNA: TGTGCCAGCAGCTCTTCGACAGGGGTTGAAGCTTTCTTT.

In this sample, this clonotype turned up many times. The chain has TRBV28 and TRBJ2-3, with TRBD2 identical over 9 bases. The CDR3 length is 15 residues. The germline V gene has CDR1 MDHEN and CDR2 SYDVKM. V was clipped by 7 bases and J by 3 bases; unmatched bases: 8. Here the CDR3 reads CASTAGGQGTDTQYF. The CDR3 DNA reads TGTGCCAGCACAGCGGGAGGTCAGGGGACAGATACGCAGTATTTT.

This clonotype was seen repeatedly, ten times or more. The V and J genes are TRBV5-1 and TRBJ2-7, with 9 nucleotides matching TRBD1. Germline trimming cut 5 bases from V and 3 bases from J; bases unmatched to any gene: 9. There are 15 residues in the CDR3. From germline, CDR1 is SGHRS and CDR2 YFSETQ. CDR3 in amino acids: CASSSWDRDVYEQYF. In nucleotides, the CDR3 is TGCGCCAGCAGTTCCTGGGACAGGGACGTCTACGAGCAGTACTTC.

The rearrangement joins TRBV11-2 to TRBJ1-1; D is ambiguous. This CDR3 spans 16 amino acids. Trimming removed 5 bases from V and 0 bases from J, with 16 bases in between. Germline values: CDR1 SGHAT, CDR2 FQNNGV. The CDR3 here is CASSLLVEEMNTEAFF. CDR3 sequence (DNA): TGTGCCAGCAGCCTACTTGTGGAGGAAATGAACACTGAAGCTTTCTTT.

V usage is TRBV4-1 and J usage is TRBJ2-7; D is undetermined. In germline, CDR1 is MGHRA, CDR2 YSYEKL. Trimming took off 0 bases at V and 2 bases at J, with 11 bases between the two ends. The CDR3 has 15 residues. Here the CDR3 DNA reads TGCGCCAGCAGCCAAGATCGTTCGGTAACCTACGAGCAGTACTTC. This translates into CASSQDRSVTYEQYF.

Notes on this clonotype: One base away lies a much larger clone, so this may be a sequencing read error. The V gene is TRBV12-3 or TRBV12-4, the J gene TRBJ2-7, with TRBD1 identical over 7 bases. V was pared by 3 bases and J by 2 bases, with 7 bases of the junction left unmatched. CDR3 length: 15 amino acids. CDR3 coding DNA: TGTGCCAGCAGTTTCCTGGACAGGCGCCCCTACGAGCAGTACTTC. Translating it yields CASSFLDRRPYEQYF.

This clonotype has a count of ten or more. The chain links TRBV12-3 or TRBV12-4 to TRBJ2-7, with 12 bases matching TRBD2. Germline trimming cut 5 bases from V and 5 bases from J; bases unmatched to any gene: 4. This CDR3 has 14 residues. The CDR3 DNA follows: TGTGCCAGCAGTCCGACTAGCGGGAGAAACGAGCAGTACTTC. Its translation is CASSPTSGRNEQYF.

In its sample, this clonotype was seen many times. J is TRBJ2-1 and V is TRBV20-1; 11 nucleotides align to TRBD2. With 6 bases clipped from V and 6 bases from J, the junction kept 7 bases outside the gene matches. The CDR3 covers 14 residues. Per germline, CDR1 DFQATT and CDR2 SNEGSKA (reference sequence). CDR3 sequence: CSAGGLAGSNEQFF. DNA for the CDR3: TGCAGTGCCGGTGGACTAGCGGGCAGCAATGAGCAGTTCTTC.

The rearrangement links TRBV30 to TRBJ1-3; unclear D gene. Germline V gives CDR1 GTSNPN, CDR2 SVGIG (reference sequence). The CDR3 totals 13 residues. Here the CDR3 reads CALNVAIQGTIYF. CDR3 DNA sequence: TGTGCGTTGAACGTGGCGATTCAAGGCACCATATATTTT.

Points on this clonotype: This may stem from a read error, because a much larger clone lies one nucleotide away. The chain employs TRBV18 and TRBJ2-3; no clear D gene. Trimming removed 4 bases at V and 6 bases at J, with 8 bases between. Germline V gives CDR1 KGHSH, CDR2 LQKENI. The CDR3 runs 12 residues. CDR3 sequence: CASSRGQDTQYF. CDR3 DNA: TGTGCCAGCTCACGGGGTCAGGATACGCAGTATTTT. The whole variable domain, filled in from reference TRBV18 and TRBJ2-3, reads NAGVMQNPRHLVRRRGQEARLRCSPMKGHSHVYWYRQLPEEGLKFMVYLQKENIIDESGMPKERFSAEFPKEGPSILRIQQVVRGDSAAYFCASSRGQDTQYFGPGTRLTVL.

This clonotype appeared many times. The chain links TRBV6-1 to TRBJ2-1; 10 bases line up with TRBD2. Germline loops: CDR1 MNHNS, CDR2 SASEGT. Trimming at V came to 5 bases and at J to 8 bases, leaving 9 bases not matched to a gene. CDR3 length equals 15 residues. For the CDR3, the DNA is TGTGCCAGCAGTAAAGAAGCGGGAGGGGGCGATGAGCAGTTCTTC. Translation: CASSKEAGGGDEQFF.

This clonotype was counted a few times. The rearrangement uses TRBV29-1 and TRBJ1-1; no reliable D call. Trimming left V 0 bases short and J 7 bases short, with 3 bases between. The CDR3 spans 10 residues. The germline V gene encodes CDR1 SQVTM and CDR2 ANQGSEA. The CDR3 DNA reads as TGCAGCGTTGAAGAGATTGAAGCTTTCTTT. This sequence encodes CSVEEIEAFF.

The sample holds many counts of this clonotype. The chain joins TRBV11-3 to TRBJ2-7; tentative D call: TRBD1 (6 bases). V lost 3 bases and J 3 bases, leaving 9 bases between the germline ends. The length of the CDR3 is 13 residues. Germline CDR1 reads SGHNT; CDR2 reads YENEEA. CDR3 protein: CASSFFRGYEQYF. CDR3 coding DNA: TGTGCCAGCAGCTTTTTCAGGGGCTACGAGCAGTACTTC.

This clonotype was counted at least ten times. V usage is TRBV11-2 and J usage is TRBJ1-1; D unclear. CDR3 length equals 13 residues. V was clipped by 4 bases and J by 8 bases, with 14 bases between them. Germline V gene lookup returns CDR1 SGHAT and CDR2 FQNNGV. This CDR3 is CASSSRVPPEAFF. CDR3 DNA sequence: TGTGCCAGCAGCTCTCGAGTTCCCCCCGAAGCTTTCTTT.

The chain joins TRBV10-1 to TRBJ2-3, with 8 positions matching TRBD2. Germline lookup yields CDR1 WNHNN and CDR2 SYGVQD (reference sequence). The junction had 8 bases not matched to a gene; V was cut back by 2 bases and J by 4 bases. CDR3 size: 16 residues. Here the CDR3 reads CASSEGTGGSADTQYF. In DNA form, the CDR3 reads TGCGCCAGCAGTGAGGGAACGGGAGGGAGCGCAGATACGCAGTATTTT.

The rearrangement uses TRBV7-9 and TRBJ2-2, with unresolved D. The CDR3 totals 16 residues. V gave up 1 base and J gave up 6 bases, with 15 bases separating them. Germline V gives CDR1 SEHNR, CDR2 FQNEAQ (reference sequence). This CDR3 reads CASSLGRISKPGELFF. CDR3 bases: TGTGCCAGCAGCTTAGGAAGGATATCCAAACCCGGGGAGCTGTTTTTT.

This clonotype was observed at least ten times. CDR3 coding DNA: TGTGCCAGCAGCCAAACACCTTCCTACGAGCAGTACTTC. Translation gives CASSQTPSYEQYF. The chain has TRBV3-1 and TRBJ2-7; D unclear. The V and J ends lost 2 bases and 1 base respectively, with 6 bases between them. Germline V gives CDR1 LGHDT, CDR2 YNNKEL (reference sequence). This CDR3 is 13 amino acids long.

This clonotype has ten or more counts. The chain links TRBV3-1 to TRBJ1-4; unclear D gene. There are 14 residues in the CDR3. Trimming took off 3 bases at V and 5 bases at J, with 10 bases between the two ends. Germline CDR1 reads LGHDT; CDR2 reads YNNKEL (reference sequence). CDR3 sequence: CASSQGGVNEKLFF. The DNA of the CDR3 is TGTGCCAGCAGCCAGGGCGGTGTAAATGAAAAACTGTTTTTT.

In DNA, the CDR3 is TGTGCCAGCAGCCAAGCGGAGTTGTCTGGAAACACCATATATTTT. Encoded protein: CASSQAELSGNTIYF. The chain uses TRBV4-2 and TRBJ1-3; D remains ambiguous. Trimming cost V 1 base and J 1 base, with 8 bases left between them. Per germline, CDR1 LGHNA and CDR2 YNFKEQ. The CDR3 has 15 residues.

This chain's CDR3 is CASSYSILAGGHEQFF. CDR3 in DNA: TGTGCCAGCAGTTACTCGATATTAGCGGGAGGGCATGAGCAGTTCTTC. The chain joins TRBV6-6 to TRBJ2-1; TRBD2 matches at 11 bases. V gave up 0 bases and J gave up 8 bases; unmatched junction bases: 6. CDR1 is MNHNY and CDR2 is SVGAGI in the germline V gene (reference sequence). This CDR3 is 16 amino acids long.

The chain couples TRBV5-6 to TRBJ2-5; D unresolved. Germline V gene data show CDR1 as SGHDT and CDR2 as YYEEEE. The CDR3 length is 13 residues. V gave up 1 base and J gave up 0 bases, with 4 bases separating them. The CDR3 coding sequence is TGTGCCAGCAGCTTGTGGCACCAAGAGACCCAGTACTTC. Encoded protein: CASSLWHQETQYF.

This clonotype was picked up many times. The chain has TRBV18 and TRBJ2-7, with TRBD1 identical over 9 bases. V shed 3 bases, J shed 2 bases, and the junction held 5 bases outside the gene matches. The CDR3 has 15 amino acids. Germline V gives CDR1 KGHSH, CDR2 LQKENI. The CDR3: CASSPGTGKAYEQYF. The DNA for the CDR3 is TGTGCCAGCTCACCTGGGACAGGGAAGGCCTACGAGCAGTACTTC. Complete variable domain (other parts from reference TRBV18 and TRBJ2-7): NAGVMQNPRHLVRRRGQEARLRCSPMKGHSHVYWYRQLPEEGLKFMVYLQKENIIDESGMPKERFSAEFPKEGPSILRIQQVVRGDSAAYFCASSPGTGKAYEQYFGPGTRLTVT.